Listed below are T cell receptor beta chains from one sample, sequenced in a study of CD8 T cells in Susac syndrome. TCRdb reprocessed the immunoSEQ multiplex PCR reads with MiXCR, giving one entry per CDR3 protein. The table has about 80,000 distinct CDR3 sequences, roughly 91% seen once; the top ten hold about 0.52%. The specimen sequenced was CD4+ T cells from PBMCs. These receptors were taken from a human donor with Susac syndrome. Each CDR3 is given with its conserved first and last residue. A D gene is named only where the DNA matches it firmly. The size of a clone is reported for some rows only, either as once, few or many, or as a class for expanded clones.

d_gene,v_gene,j_gene,abundance,CDR3nt,CDR3aa
-,TRBV7-2,TRBJ2-4,-,TGTGCCAGCAGCCTCGACAGGCTCACCAAAAACATTCAGTACTTC,CASSLDRLTKNIQYF
-,TRBV30,TRBJ2-7,-,TGTGCCTGGAGGCAAACTTACGAGCAGTACTTC,CAWRQTYEQYF
TRBD1,TRBV5-8,TRBJ1-5,-,TGTGCCAGCAGCTCAGGGGGCGGCAATCAGCCCCAGCATTTT,CASSSGGGNQPQHF
TRBD2,TRBV5-4,TRBJ2-5,-,TGTGCCAGCAGACGGGGGTCCGGGACTAGCGTAGAGACCCAGTACTTC,CASRRGSGTSVETQYF
-,TRBV18,TRBJ2-1,-,TGTGCCAGCTCACCTCCCGCTGGTGGGAGAAATGAGCAGTTCTTC,CASSPPAGGRNEQFF
-,TRBV6-5,TRBJ2-5,-,TGTGCCAGCAGTTACTCGATTGGGCTAGAGACCCAGTACTTC,CASSYSIGLETQYF
-,TRBV20-1,TRBJ2-7,-,TGCAGTGCTACCCACGGGGCCACCCAGACCCACGAGCAGTACTTC,CSATHGATQTHEQYF
-,TRBV3-1,TRBJ2-6,-,TGTGCCAGCAGCCAAGTCCTAGGGGGTGGGTCCCCTGATCGTGGGGCCAACGTCCTGACTTTC,CASSQVLGGGSPDRGANVLTF
-,TRBV5-1,TRBJ2-3,-,TGCGCCAGCAGCTTGGATCGCGTGGGGAATTACGCAGATACGCAGTATTTT,CASSLDRVGNYADTQYF
-,TRBV9,TRBJ2-7,-,TGTGCCAGCAGCGTGGGACCTAACTATCGCCTCTACGAGCAGTACTTC,CASSVGPNYRLYEQYF
TRBD1,TRBV19,TRBJ2-5,-,TGTGCCAGTAGTATAGTACCGGGACAGGGGCGGAGGACCCAGTACTTC,CASSIVPGQGRRTQYF
TRBD1,TRBV29-1,TRBJ2-3,-,TGCAGCGCCCCGACAGGGTTTAGGGATACGCAGTATTTT,CSAPTGFRDTQYF
-,TRBV18,TRBJ2-7,-,TGTGCCAGCTCACCGTATGCTATAGGGGGTTACGAGCAGTACTTC,CASSPYAIGGYEQYF
-,TRBV28,TRBJ2-1,-,TGTGCCAGCAGTTACACAGCGATTTACAATGAGCAGTTCTTC,CASSYTAIYNEQFF
-,TRBV29-1,TRBJ1-2,-,TGCGGTGCGGGCTTAGCTAACTATGGCTACACCTTC,CGAGLANYGYTF
-,TRBV6-5,TRBJ2-7,few,TGTGCCAGCTCGGGAAGCTCCTACGAGCAGTACTTC,CASSGSSYEQYF
-,TRBV4-3,TRBJ2-7,-,TGCGCCAGCAGCCAAGATATCAGGAACAGGGTGTCCTACGAGCAGTACTTC,CASSQDIRNRVSYEQYF
TRBD1,TRBV6-5,TRBJ1-2,-,TGTGCCAGCAGTTACAGAAGGGACAGGGCCTATGGCTACACCTTC,CASSYRRDRAYGYTF
TRBD1,TRBV29-1,TRBJ2-4,-,TGCAGCGTTGAAGGGGACAGGTCTACCAAAAACATTCAGTACTTC,CSVEGDRSTKNIQYF
-,TRBV27,TRBJ1-2,-,TGTGCCAGCAGGTCGGTAGGGGAAAACTATGGCTACACCTTC,CASRSVGENYGYTF
-,TRBV29-1,TRBJ2-7,once,TGCAGCGTTGAGATCTCCCCGGTGTACGAGCAGTACTTC,CSVEISPVYEQYF
TRBD1,TRBV18,TRBJ1-1,-,TGTGCCAGCTCATCCGGACAGGCAAACACTGAAGCTTTCTTT,CASSSGQANTEAFF
-,TRBV11-3,TRBJ2-3,-,TGTGCCAGCAGCTTAGAGCGGGGCAGCACAGATACGCAGTATTTT,CASSLERGSTDTQYF
-,TRBV20-1,TRBJ2-2,-,TGCAGTGCTAGGGGTTTGAACACCGGGGAGCTGTTTTTT,CSARGLNTGELFF
-,TRBV2,TRBJ2-7,-,TGTGCCAGCAGGGCCCGGGAGCGGCAGGGCGAGCAGTACTTC,CASRARERQGEQYF
-,TRBV12-3/TRBV12-4,TRBJ2-1,-,TGTGCCAGCAGTTCGGGGGCTGAGCAGTTCTTC,CASSSGAEQFF
TRBD2,TRBV7-3,TRBJ2-1,-,TGTGCCAGCAGCTTCGGAGTAGCGGGAGCGGAGCAGTTCTTC,CASSFGVAGAEQFF
-,TRBV5-6,TRBJ2-1,once,TGTGCCAGCAGCTTGGGGGACGCTTACAATGAGCAGTTCTTC,CASSLGDAYNEQFF